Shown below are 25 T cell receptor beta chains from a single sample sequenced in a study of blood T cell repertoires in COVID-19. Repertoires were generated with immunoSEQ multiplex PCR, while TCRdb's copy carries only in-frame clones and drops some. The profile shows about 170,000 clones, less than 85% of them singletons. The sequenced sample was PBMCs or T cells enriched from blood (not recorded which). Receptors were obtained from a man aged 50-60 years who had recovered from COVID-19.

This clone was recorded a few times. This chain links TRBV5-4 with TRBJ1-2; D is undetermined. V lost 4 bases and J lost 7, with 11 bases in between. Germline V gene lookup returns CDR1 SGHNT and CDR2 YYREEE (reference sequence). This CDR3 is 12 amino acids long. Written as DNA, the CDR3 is TGTGCCAGCAGCCGGCCTGGACTTGGCTACACCTTC. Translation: CASSRPGLGYTF.

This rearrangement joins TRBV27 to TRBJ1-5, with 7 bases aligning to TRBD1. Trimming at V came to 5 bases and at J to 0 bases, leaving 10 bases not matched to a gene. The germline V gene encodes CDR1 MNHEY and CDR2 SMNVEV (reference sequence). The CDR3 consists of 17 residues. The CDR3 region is CASSGSRGTASNQPQHF. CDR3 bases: TGTGCCAGCAGTGGATCGAGAGGGACAGCTAGCAATCAGCCCCAGCATTTT.

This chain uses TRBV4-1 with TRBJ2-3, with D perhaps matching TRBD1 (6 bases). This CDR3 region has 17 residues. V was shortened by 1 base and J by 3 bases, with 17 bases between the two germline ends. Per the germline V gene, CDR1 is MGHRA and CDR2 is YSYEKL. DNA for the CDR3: TGCGCCAGCAGCCAAGGAAACAGGGTATCCGTGACAGATACGCAGTATTTT. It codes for CASSQGNRVSVTDTQYF.

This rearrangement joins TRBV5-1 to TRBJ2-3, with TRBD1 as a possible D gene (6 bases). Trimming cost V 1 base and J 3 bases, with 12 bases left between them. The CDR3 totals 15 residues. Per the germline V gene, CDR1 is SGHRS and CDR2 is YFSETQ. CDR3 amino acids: CASSLRAGATDTQYF. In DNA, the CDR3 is TGCGCCAGCAGCTTGAGGGCAGGGGCGACAGATACGCAGTATTTT.

The CDR3 sequence: CASSPGRGSTYEQYF. CDR3 nucleotide sequence: TGTGCCAGTAGTCCCGGCAGGGGATCCACCTACGAGCAGTACTTC. The V and J genes are TRBV19 and TRBJ2-7; D might be TRBD1 (6 bases). This CDR3 spans 15 amino acids. Germline lookup yields CDR1 LNHDA and CDR2 SQIVND (reference sequence). The V end was cut by 5 bases, the J end by 2 bases, with 16 bases between.

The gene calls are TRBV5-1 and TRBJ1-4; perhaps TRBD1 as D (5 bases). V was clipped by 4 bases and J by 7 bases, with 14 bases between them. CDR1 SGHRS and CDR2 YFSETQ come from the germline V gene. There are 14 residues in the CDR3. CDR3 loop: CASSLRGQGEKLFF. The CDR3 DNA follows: TGCGCCAGCAGCCTTAGGGGTCAGGGTGAAAAACTGTTTTTT.

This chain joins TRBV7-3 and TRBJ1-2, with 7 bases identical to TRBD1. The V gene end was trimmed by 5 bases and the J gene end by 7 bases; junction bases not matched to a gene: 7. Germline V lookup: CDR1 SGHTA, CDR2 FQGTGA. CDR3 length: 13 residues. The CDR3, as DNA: TGTGCCAGCAGCGAAGAGGGGGCCCGTGGCTACACCTTC. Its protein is CASSEEGARGYTF.

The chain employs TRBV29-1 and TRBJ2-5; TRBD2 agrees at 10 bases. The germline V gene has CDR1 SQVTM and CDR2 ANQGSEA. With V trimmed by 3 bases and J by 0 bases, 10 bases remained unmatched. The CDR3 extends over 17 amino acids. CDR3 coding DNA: TGCAGCGTTGAGGTCTCAGCGGGGGGGCCCCACCAAGAGACCCAGTACTTC. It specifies CSVEVSAGGPHQETQYF.

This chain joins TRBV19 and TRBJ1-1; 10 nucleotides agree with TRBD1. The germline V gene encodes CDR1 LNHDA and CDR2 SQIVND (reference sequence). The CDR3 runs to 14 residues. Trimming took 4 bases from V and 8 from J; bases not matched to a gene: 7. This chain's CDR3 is CASSSRDRGAEAFF. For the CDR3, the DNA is TGTGCCAGTAGTAGCCGGGACAGGGGCGCCGAAGCTTTCTTT.

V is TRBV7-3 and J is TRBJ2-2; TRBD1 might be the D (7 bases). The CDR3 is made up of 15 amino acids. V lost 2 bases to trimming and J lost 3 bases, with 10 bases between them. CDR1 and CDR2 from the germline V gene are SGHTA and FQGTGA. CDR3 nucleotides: TGTGCCAGCAGCTTACAGGGGGGCGACACCGGGGAGCTGTTTTTT. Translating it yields CASSLQGGDTGELFF.

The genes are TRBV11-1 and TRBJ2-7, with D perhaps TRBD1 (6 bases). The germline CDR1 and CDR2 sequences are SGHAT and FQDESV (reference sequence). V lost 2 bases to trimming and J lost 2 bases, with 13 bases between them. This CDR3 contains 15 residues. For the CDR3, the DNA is TGTGCCAGCAGCTTAATGGAGAGGGGGACCTACGAGCAGTACTTC. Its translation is CASSLMERGTYEQYF.

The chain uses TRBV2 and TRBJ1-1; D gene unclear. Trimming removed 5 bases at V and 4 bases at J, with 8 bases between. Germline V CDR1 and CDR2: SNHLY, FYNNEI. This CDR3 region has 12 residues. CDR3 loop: CASSRDLTEAFF. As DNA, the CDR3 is TGTGCCAGCAGTCGAGATCTCACTGAAGCTTTCTTT.

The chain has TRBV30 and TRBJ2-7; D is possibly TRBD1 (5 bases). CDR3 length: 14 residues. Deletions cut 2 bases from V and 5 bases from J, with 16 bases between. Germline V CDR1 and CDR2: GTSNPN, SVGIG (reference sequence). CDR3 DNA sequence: TGTGCCTGGAGTCCATCACCAGGGATAAACGAGCAGTACTTC. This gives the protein CAWSPSPGINEQYF.

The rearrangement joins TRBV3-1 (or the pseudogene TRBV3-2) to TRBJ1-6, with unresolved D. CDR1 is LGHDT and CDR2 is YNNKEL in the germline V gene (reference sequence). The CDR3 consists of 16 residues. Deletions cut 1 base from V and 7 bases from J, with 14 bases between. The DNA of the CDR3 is TGTGCCAGCAGCCAAGGCCTCGGGCGGGGAAATTCACCCCTCCACTTT. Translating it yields CASSQGLGRGNSPLHF.

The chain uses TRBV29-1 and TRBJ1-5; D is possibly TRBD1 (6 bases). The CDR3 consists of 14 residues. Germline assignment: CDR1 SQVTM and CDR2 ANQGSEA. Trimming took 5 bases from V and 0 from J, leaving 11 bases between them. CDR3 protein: CSVQTGNSNQPQHF. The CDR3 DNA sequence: TGCAGCGTTCAGACAGGTAATAGCAATCAGCCCCAGCATTTT.

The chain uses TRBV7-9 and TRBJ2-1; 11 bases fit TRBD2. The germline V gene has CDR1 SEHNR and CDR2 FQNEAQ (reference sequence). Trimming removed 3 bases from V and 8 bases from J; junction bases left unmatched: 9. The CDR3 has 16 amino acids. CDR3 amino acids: CASSFSLAGGWDEQFF. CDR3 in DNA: TGTGCCAGCAGCTTTAGTCTAGCGGGGGGTTGGGATGAGCAGTTCTTC.

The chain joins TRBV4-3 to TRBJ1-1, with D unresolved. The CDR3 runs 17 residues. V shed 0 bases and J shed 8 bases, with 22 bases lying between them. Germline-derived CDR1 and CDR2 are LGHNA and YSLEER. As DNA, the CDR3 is TGCGCCAGCAGCCAAGATTCCCAGACAAGCCGTGGTAGAGAAGCTTTCTTT. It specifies CASSQDSQTSRGREAFF.

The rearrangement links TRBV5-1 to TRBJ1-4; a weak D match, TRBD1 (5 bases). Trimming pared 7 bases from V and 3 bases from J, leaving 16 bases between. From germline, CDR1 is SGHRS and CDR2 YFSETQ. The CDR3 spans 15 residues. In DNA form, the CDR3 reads TGCGCCAGCTCCCACGGGGGATCATCTAATGAAAAACTGTTTTTT. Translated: CASSHGGSSNEKLFF. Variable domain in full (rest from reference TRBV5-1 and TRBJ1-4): KAGVTQTPRYLIKTRGQQVTLSCSPISGHRSVSWYQQTPGQGLQFLFEYFSETQRNKGNFPGRFSGRQFSNSRSEMNVSTLELGDSALYLCASSHGGSSNEKLFFGSGTQLSVL.

The CDR3 reads CASGTDLNEQFF. CDR3 sequence (DNA): TGTGCCAGCGGGACAGATCTCAATGAGCAGTTCTTC. This chain links TRBV6-6 with TRBJ2-1, with 7 bases identical to TRBD1. The CDR3 loop spans 12 amino acids. The junction had 4 bases not matched to a gene; V was cut back by 8 bases and J by 6 bases. Germline loops: CDR1 MNHNY, CDR2 SVGAGI (reference sequence).

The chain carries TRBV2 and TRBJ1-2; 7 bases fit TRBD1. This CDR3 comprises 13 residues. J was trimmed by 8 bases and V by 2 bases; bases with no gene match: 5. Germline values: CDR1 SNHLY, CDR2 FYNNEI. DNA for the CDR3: TGTGCCAGCAGTGAATATAGGGGGCGCGGCTACACCTTC. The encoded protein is CASSEYRGRGYTF.

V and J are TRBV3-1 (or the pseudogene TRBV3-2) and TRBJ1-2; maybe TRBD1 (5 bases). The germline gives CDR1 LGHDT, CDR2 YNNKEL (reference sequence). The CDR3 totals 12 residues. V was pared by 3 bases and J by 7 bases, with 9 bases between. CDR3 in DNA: TGTGCCAGCAGCCAGGCAGGGCTTGGCTACACCTTC. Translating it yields CASSQAGLGYTF.

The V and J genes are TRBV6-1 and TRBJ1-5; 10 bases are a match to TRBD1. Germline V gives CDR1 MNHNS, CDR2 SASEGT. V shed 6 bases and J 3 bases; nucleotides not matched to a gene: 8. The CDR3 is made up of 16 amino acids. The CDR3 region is CASRELTGGNNQPQHF. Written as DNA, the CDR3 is TGTGCCAGCAGGGAATTGACAGGGGGCAACAATCAGCCCCAGCATTTT.

The CDR3 region has the DNA TGTGCCAGCAGTGCTGCAGGGGGCTATTTTGATGAGCAGTTCTTC. Translated: CASSAAGGYFDEQFF. This chain uses TRBV2 with TRBJ2-1; 8 bases are a match to TRBD1. The CDR3 contains 15 residues. The germline gives CDR1 SNHLY, CDR2 FYNNEI. V shed 4 bases and J 8 bases; nucleotides not matched to a gene: 10.

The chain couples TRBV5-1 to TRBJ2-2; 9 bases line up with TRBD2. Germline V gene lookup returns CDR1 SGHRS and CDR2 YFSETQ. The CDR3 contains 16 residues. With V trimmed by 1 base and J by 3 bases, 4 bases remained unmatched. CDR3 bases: TGCGCCAGCAGCTTGAGGGCTAGCGGGGACACCGGGGAGCTGTTTTTT. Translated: CASSLRASGDTGELFF.

This chain's CDR3 is CASSQTSSWGADTQYF. The CDR3 region has the DNA TGTGCCAGTAGTCAGACTAGTTCCTGGGGCGCAGATACGCAGTATTTT. The chain carries TRBV19 and TRBJ2-3; D is possibly TRBD2 (6 bases). Germline values: CDR1 LNHDA, CDR2 SQIVND (reference sequence). The V end lost 5 bases, the J end lost 4 bases, and 19 bases lay between the germline ends. This CDR3 is built from 16 residues.